These T cell receptor beta chains were read from a single sample in a study of cytomegalovirus exposure and HLA in healthy donors. Sequenced by immunoSEQ multiplex PCR; TCRdb stores in-frame clones only, minus some. The sample records roughly 160,000 clones, 70% to 90% being singletons. The sample consisted of PBMCs. These receptors were collected from a man between 18 and 29 years old in good health and CMV-seropositive. Both conserved end residues are part of each CDR3. A D gene is named only where the DNA matches it firmly. A clone size is listed for some rows: how often the clone was seen (once, few, many), or a class if it is expanded.

clone size: -
V gene: TRBV9
J gene: TRBJ2-1
D gene: -
CDR3 protein: CASSVQGLAVNEQFF
CDR3 DNA: TGTGCCAGCAGCGTGCAAGGGCTAGCCGTGAATGAGCAGTTCTTC

clone size: -
V gene: TRBV7-8
J gene: TRBJ2-7
D gene: TRBD1
CDR3 protein: CASSLRGQGITYEQYF
CDR3 DNA: TGTGCCAGCAGCTTACGGGGACAGGGGATCACCTACGAGCAGTACTTC

clone size: -
V gene: TRBV14
J gene: TRBJ1-1
D gene: -
CDR3 protein: CASSRFRTENTEAFF
CDR3 DNA: TGTGCCAGCAGCCGTTTTCGGACAGAGAACACTGAAGCTTTCTTT

clone size: -
V gene: TRBV6-4
J gene: TRBJ1-5
D gene: TRBD1
CDR3 protein: CASTLPQGCENQPQHF
CDR3 DNA: TGTGCCAGCACGTTACCACAGGGGTGTGAAAATCAGCCCCAGCATTTT

clone size: few
V gene: TRBV6-4
J gene: TRBJ2-7
D gene: -
CDR3 protein: CASRASYEQYF
CDR3 DNA: TGTGCCAGCAGGGCCTCCTACGAGCAGTACTTC

clone size: once
V gene: TRBV6-1
J gene: TRBJ2-1
D gene: -
CDR3 protein: CASSETRGRDEQFF
CDR3 DNA: TGTGCCAGCAGTGAAACCAGGGGCAGGGATGAGCAGTTCTTC

clone size: -
V gene: TRBV9
J gene: TRBJ2-3
D gene: -
CDR3 protein: CASSVAVRDTQYF
CDR3 DNA: TGTGCCAGCAGCGTAGCTGTTAGAGATACGCAGTATTTT

clone size: -
V gene: TRBV27
J gene: TRBJ1-6
D gene: -
CDR3 protein: CASSASQGGHSYNSPLHF
CDR3 DNA: TGTGCCAGCAGTGCCTCCCAGGGTGGTCACTCCTATAATTCACCCCTCCACTTT

clone size: few
V gene: TRBV29-1
J gene: TRBJ2-7
D gene: -
CDR3 protein: CSVEFTDTYEQYF
CDR3 DNA: TGCAGCGTTGAATTCACAGATACCTACGAGCAGTACTTC

clone size: -
V gene: TRBV7-9
J gene: TRBJ2-7
D gene: TRBD1
CDR3 protein: CASSPMWGGQGSYEQYF
CDR3 DNA: TGTGCCAGCAGCCCTATGTGGGGGGGACAGGGGTCCTACGAGCAGTACTTC

clone size: once
V gene: TRBV30
J gene: TRBJ2-5
D gene: -
CDR3 protein: CAWRAGTVAPQETQYF
CDR3 DNA: TGTGCCTGGAGGGCGGGGACAGTGGCCCCGCAAGAGACCCAGTACTTC

clone size: once
V gene: TRBV15
J gene: TRBJ2-7
D gene: -
CDR3 protein: CATSRDSGYGSYEQYF
CDR3 DNA: TGTGCCACCAGCAGAGATTCAGGTTACGGCTCCTACGAGCAGTACTTC

clone size: -
V gene: TRBV10-3
J gene: TRBJ2-7
D gene: TRBD2
CDR3 protein: CAISEVSGLAGGSSYEQYF
CDR3 DNA: TGTGCCATCAGTGAGGTTTCGGGACTAGCGGGGGGCTCCTCCTACGAGCAGTACTTC

clone size: -
V gene: TRBV7-9
J gene: TRBJ1-1
D gene: -
CDR3 protein: CASSPRMGLGTEAFF
CDR3 DNA: TGTGCCAGCAGCCCCCGGATGGGGCTGGGCACTGAAGCTTTCTTT

clone size: -
V gene: TRBV7-9
J gene: TRBJ2-7
D gene: -
CDR3 protein: CASSPRGISSYEQYF
CDR3 DNA: TGTGCCAGCAGTCCAAGGGGAATCTCATCCTACGAGCAGTACTTC

clone size: -
V gene: TRBV9
J gene: TRBJ2-6
D gene: -
CDR3 protein: CASSIDTSGANVLTF
CDR3 DNA: TGTGCCAGCAGCATTGATACATCTGGGGCCAACGTCCTGACTTTC

clone size: -
V gene: TRBV6-1
J gene: TRBJ1-5
D gene: -
CDR3 protein: CASSEITGYQPQHF
CDR3 DNA: TGTGCCAGCAGTGAGATAACAGGGTATCAGCCCCAGCATTTT

clone size: -
V gene: TRBV19
J gene: TRBJ2-1
D gene: -
CDR3 protein: CASSIPTTIYNEQFF
CDR3 DNA: TGTGCCAGTAGTATCCCCACTACCATTTACAATGAGCAGTTCTTC

clone size: -
V gene: TRBV6-1
J gene: TRBJ1-2
D gene: TRBD1
CDR3 protein: CASKEGQGLYGYTF
CDR3 DNA: TGTGCCAGCAAGGAGGGACAGGGCCTCTATGGCTACACCTTC

clone size: -
V gene: TRBV5-4
J gene: TRBJ1-1
D gene: -
CDR3 protein: CASRHQGNTEAFF
CDR3 DNA: TGTGCCAGCAGGCATCAGGGGAACACTGAAGCTTTCTTT

clone size: -
V gene: TRBV7-2
J gene: TRBJ2-2
D gene: TRBD1
CDR3 protein: CASSSNRGAGELFF
CDR3 DNA: TGTGCCAGCAGCTCAAACAGGGGGGCCGGGGAGCTGTTTTTT

clone size: -
V gene: TRBV7-9
J gene: TRBJ1-1
D gene: TRBD1
CDR3 protein: CASSPPGTGNTEAFF
CDR3 DNA: TGTGCCAGCAGTCCACCCGGGACAGGGAACACTGAAGCTTTCTTT

clone size: -
V gene: TRBV7-6
J gene: TRBJ1-1
D gene: -
CDR3 protein: CASSFRLNTEAFF
CDR3 DNA: TGTGCCAGCAGCTTCCGTTTGAACACTGAAGCTTTCTTT

clone size: -
V gene: TRBV23-1
J gene: TRBJ1-5
D gene: -
CDR3 protein: CARGHGNQPQHF
CDR3 DNA: TGCGCCAGGGGGCACGGCAATCAGCCCCAGCATTTT

clone size: -
V gene: TRBV5-1
J gene: TRBJ1-4
D gene: -
CDR3 protein: CASRSAGPGEKLFF
CDR3 DNA: TGCGCCAGCAGATCCGCGGGGCCTGGTGAAAAACTGTTTTTT

clone size: -
V gene: TRBV6-1
J gene: TRBJ2-3
D gene: TRBD1
CDR3 protein: CASSGGTASTDTQYF
CDR3 DNA: TGTGCCAGCAGTGGGGGGACAGCTAGCACAGATACGCAGTATTTT

clone size: once
V gene: TRBV15
J gene: TRBJ1-1
D gene: -
CDR3 protein: CATSGRSLGAEAFF
CDR3 DNA: TGTGCCACCAGCGGTCGGTCCCTTGGAGCTGAAGCTTTCTTT

clone size: -
V gene: TRBV7-6
J gene: TRBJ2-5
D gene: -
CDR3 protein: CASSWTSATEETQYF
CDR3 DNA: TGTGCCAGCAGCTGGACATCGGCGACCGAAGAGACCCAGTACTTC

clone size: -
V gene: TRBV7-2
J gene: TRBJ2-3
D gene: -
CDR3 protein: CASRLQPEVTDTQYF
CDR3 DNA: TGTGCCAGCAGACTCCAACCCGAAGTCACAGATACGCAGTATTTT

clone size: -
V gene: TRBV5-1
J gene: TRBJ1-1
D gene: TRBD1
CDR3 protein: CASSTMGRDSNTEAFF
CDR3 DNA: TGCGCCAGCAGCACCATGGGCCGGGACAGCAACACTGAAGCTTTCTTT

clone size: once
V gene: TRBV5-1
J gene: TRBJ2-3
D gene: -
CDR3 protein: CASRAPPGDTQYF
CDR3 DNA: TGCGCCAGCAGGGCCCCCCCGGGGGATACGCAGTATTTT

clone size: -
V gene: TRBV2
J gene: TRBJ1-5
D gene: TRBD1
CDR3 protein: CASSVGQGFQPQHF
CDR3 DNA: TGTGCCAGCAGTGTAGGACAGGGCTTCCAGCCCCAGCATTTT

clone size: -
V gene: TRBV9
J gene: TRBJ2-1
D gene: TRBD2
CDR3 protein: CASSAIAGGFDEQFF
CDR3 DNA: TGTGCCAGCAGCGCAATAGCGGGGGGCTTCGATGAGCAGTTCTTC

clone size: -
V gene: TRBV28
J gene: TRBJ1-6
D gene: -
CDR3 protein: CASSTGTNNSPLHF
CDR3 DNA: TGTGCCAGCAGTACAGGAACGAATAATTCACCCCTCCACTTT

clone size: -
V gene: TRBV5-4
J gene: TRBJ2-7
D gene: -
CDR3 protein: CASSPDSNEQYF
CDR3 DNA: TGTGCCAGCAGCCCGGACAGCAACGAGCAGTACTTC

clone size: -
V gene: TRBV2
J gene: TRBJ2-1
D gene: -
CDR3 protein: CASSEMGLANNEQFF
CDR3 DNA: TGTGCCAGCAGTGAGATGGGACTGGCTAACAATGAGCAGTTCTTC

clone size: -
V gene: TRBV7-2
J gene: TRBJ1-3
D gene: -
CDR3 protein: CASSLSQGSGNTIYF
CDR3 DNA: TGTGCCAGCAGCTTATCACAGGGATCTGGAAACACCATATATTTT

clone size: -
V gene: TRBV11-2
J gene: TRBJ2-1
D gene: TRBD1
CDR3 protein: CASRRTGAYNEQFF
CDR3 DNA: TGTGCCAGCAGAAGAACAGGGGCCTACAATGAGCAGTTCTTC

clone size: few
V gene: TRBV6-6
J gene: TRBJ1-5
D gene: -
CDR3 protein: CASRQGGEQPQHF
CDR3 DNA: TGTGCCAGCAGGCAGGGCGGGGAACAGCCCCAGCATTTT

clone size: -
V gene: TRBV7-9
J gene: TRBJ2-1
D gene: -
CDR3 protein: CASSSYLRDEQFF
CDR3 DNA: TGTGCCAGCAGCTCATACCTCCGAGATGAGCAGTTCTTC

clone size: -
V gene: TRBV30
J gene: TRBJ2-7
D gene: -
CDR3 protein: CAWSVGGRQTDEQYF
CDR3 DNA: TGTGCCTGGAGTGTAGGGGGACGCCAGACCGACGAGCAGTACTTC

clone size: -
V gene: TRBV6-1
J gene: TRBJ2-3
D gene: -
CDR3 protein: CASSELVPGTDTQYF
CDR3 DNA: TGTGCCAGCAGTGAATTAGTTCCGGGCACAGATACGCAGTATTTT

clone size: -
V gene: TRBV6-6
J gene: TRBJ2-7
D gene: -
CDR3 protein: CASSYSSGDISYEQYF
CDR3 DNA: TGTGCCAGCAGTTACTCGAGCGGGGACATCTCCTACGAGCAGTACTTC

clone size: -
V gene: TRBV27
J gene: TRBJ1-6
D gene: TRBD1
CDR3 protein: CASSLGPTGANSPLHF
CDR3 DNA: TGTGCCAGCAGTTTAGGCCCGACAGGGGCAAATTCACCCCTCCACTTT

clone size: -
V gene: TRBV19
J gene: TRBJ2-7
D gene: -
CDR3 protein: CASSISQGRPYEQYF
CDR3 DNA: TGTGCCAGTAGTATCTCCCAGGGGCGCCCCTACGAGCAGTACTTC

clone size: -
V gene: TRBV9
J gene: TRBJ1-3
D gene: -
CDR3 protein: CASSVGSGPSSGNTIYF
CDR3 DNA: TGTGCCAGCAGCGTAGGGTCAGGGCCTAGCTCTGGAAACACCATATATTTT

clone size: -
V gene: TRBV4-1
J gene: TRBJ1-5
D gene: TRBD1
CDR3 protein: CASSPQLGQVDQPQHF
CDR3 DNA: TGCGCCAGCAGCCCTCAGCTGGGACAGGTTGATCAGCCCCAGCATTTT

clone size: once
V gene: TRBV4-1
J gene: TRBJ1-1
D gene: -
CDR3 protein: CASSQVSIMNTEAFF
CDR3 DNA: TGCGCCAGCAGCCAAGTAAGCATTATGAACACTGAAGCTTTCTTT

clone size: -
V gene: TRBV19
J gene: TRBJ2-2
D gene: TRBD1
CDR3 protein: CASSVRQGGYGELFF
CDR3 DNA: TGTGCCAGTAGTGTAAGACAGGGGGGGTACGGGGAGCTGTTTTTT

clone size: -
V gene: TRBV10-3
J gene: TRBJ1-1
D gene: -
CDR3 protein: CAISEYQGNTEAFF
CDR3 DNA: TGTGCCATCAGTGAGTATCAGGGAAACACTGAAGCTTTCTTT

clone size: -
V gene: TRBV5-4
J gene: TRBJ1-6
D gene: -
CDR3 protein: CASSASPQLYNSPLHF
CDR3 DNA: TGTGCCAGCAGCGCCAGCCCACAGCTCTATAATTCACCCCTCCACTTT

clone size: -
V gene: TRBV30
J gene: TRBJ1-5
D gene: -
CDR3 protein: CAWSVPVNRLDQPQHF
CDR3 DNA: TGTGCCTGGAGTGTACCCGTAAACAGGTTAGATCAGCCCCAGCATTTT

clone size: once
V gene: TRBV5-4
J gene: TRBJ2-5
D gene: -
CDR3 protein: CASTPSGAKETQYF
CDR3 DNA: TGTGCCAGCACCCCCTCGGGAGCGAAAGAGACCCAGTACTTC